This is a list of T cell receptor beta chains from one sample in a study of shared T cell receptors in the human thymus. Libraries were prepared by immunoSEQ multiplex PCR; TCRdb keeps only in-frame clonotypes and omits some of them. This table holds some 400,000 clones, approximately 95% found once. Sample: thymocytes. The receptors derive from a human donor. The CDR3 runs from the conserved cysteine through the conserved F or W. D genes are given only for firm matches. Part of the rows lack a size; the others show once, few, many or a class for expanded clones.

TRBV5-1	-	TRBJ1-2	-	CASSLGRATNYGYTF	TGCGCCAGCAGCTTGGGACGAGCCACTAACTATGGCTACACCTTC
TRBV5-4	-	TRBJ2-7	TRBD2	CASSLVGGRSGEQYF	TGTGCCAGCAGCTTGGTCGGCGGGAGGTCGGGGGAGCAGTACTTC
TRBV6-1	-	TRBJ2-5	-	CASSERTDRQETQYF	TGTGCCAGCAGTGAAAGGACAGATAGACAAGAGACCCAGTACTTC
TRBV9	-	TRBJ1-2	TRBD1	CASSVEGTVSRVGYTF	TGTGCCAGCAGCGTAGAAGGGACAGTATCCCGAGTTGGCTACACCTTC
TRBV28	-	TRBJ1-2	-	CASRKQGYYGYTF	TGTGCCAGCAGGAAACAGGGCTACTATGGCTACACCTTC
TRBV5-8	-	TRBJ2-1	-	CASSLFNEQFF	TGTGCCAGCAGCCTCTTCAATGAGCAGTTCTTC
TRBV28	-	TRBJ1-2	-	CASSSALPNYGYTF	TGTGCCAGCAGTTCCGCCCTCCCGAACTATGGCTACACCTTC
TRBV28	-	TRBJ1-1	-	CASSLSQNTEAFF	TGTGCCAGCAGTTTATCTCAGAACACTGAAGCTTTCTTT
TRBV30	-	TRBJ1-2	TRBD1	CAWSVAGTVRPRDYGYTF	TGTGCCTGGAGTGTAGCCGGGACAGTGAGACCCCGGGACTATGGCTACACCTTC
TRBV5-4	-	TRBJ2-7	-	CASSWGPYEQYF	TGTGCCAGCAGCTGGGGCCCCTACGAGCAGTACTTC
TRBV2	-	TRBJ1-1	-	CASSEWEPGRMNTEAFF	TGTGCCAGCAGTGAATGGGAACCCGGCCGCATGAACACTGAAGCTTTCTTT
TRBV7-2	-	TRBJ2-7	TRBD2	CASSLGAPREGRGEQYF	TGTGCCAGCAGCTTAGGTGCCCCGCGGGAGGGCCGGGGGGAGCAGTACTTC
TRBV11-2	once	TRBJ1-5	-	CASSHVKDRSNQPQHF	TGTGCCAGCAGCCACGTTAAGGACCGGAGCAATCAGCCCCAGCATTTT
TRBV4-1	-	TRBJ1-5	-	CASSQDSDNNQPQHF	TGCGCCAGCAGCCAAGATTCGGACAACAATCAGCCCCAGCATTTT
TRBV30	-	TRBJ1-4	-	CAWSAPDGGSNEKLFF	TGTGCCTGGAGCGCACCTGATGGAGGATCGAATGAAAAACTGTTTTTT
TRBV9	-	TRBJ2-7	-	CASSVGGSGYEQYF	TGTGCCAGCAGCGTAGGAGGGAGCGGATACGAGCAGTACTTC
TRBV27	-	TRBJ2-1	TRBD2	CASTTSGTREQFF	TGTGCCAGCACCACTAGCGGGACGCGGGAGCAGTTCTTC
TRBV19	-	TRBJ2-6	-	CASRFMLGSSSGANVLTF	TGTGCCAGTAGGTTCATGTTGGGATCGTCCTCTGGGGCCAACGTCCTGACTTTC
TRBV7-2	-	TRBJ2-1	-	CASSLSLPNEQFF	TGTGCCAGCAGCTTAAGCCTCCCCAATGAGCAGTTCTTC
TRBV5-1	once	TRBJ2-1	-	CASSFPNLPSYEQFF	TGCGCCAGCAGCTTCCCTAATCTACCATCGTATGAGCAGTTCTTC
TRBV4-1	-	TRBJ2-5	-	CASSHPPAGSDQETQYF	TGCGCCAGCAGCCACCCCCCGGCAGGGAGCGACCAAGAGACCCAGTACTTC
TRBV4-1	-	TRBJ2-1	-	CASSQDQNTHEQFF	TGCGCCAGCAGCCAAGATCAAAACACTCATGAGCAGTTCTTC
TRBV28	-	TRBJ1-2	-	CASSRKILRGDYGYTF	TGTGCCAGCAGCCGAAAAATTTTGAGGGGGGACTATGGCTACACCTTC
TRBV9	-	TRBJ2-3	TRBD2	CASSVVEAGVGTDTQYF	TGTGCCAGCAGCGTAGTTGAAGCGGGAGTCGGCACAGATACGCAGTATTTT
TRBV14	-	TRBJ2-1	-	CASSQRIQPETYNEQFF	TGTGCCAGCAGCCAGAGGATACAACCTGAGACCTACAATGAGCAGTTCTTC
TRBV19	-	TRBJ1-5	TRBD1	CASSIPQGVVANQPQHF	TGTGCCAGTAGTATACCCCAGGGGGTAGTGGCCAATCAGCCCCAGCATTTT
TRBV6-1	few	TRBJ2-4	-	CASRRHPAKNIQYF	TGTGCCAGCAGAAGACACCCAGCCAAAAACATTCAGTACTTC
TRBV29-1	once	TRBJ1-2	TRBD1	CSGRTGTATNYGYTF	TGCAGCGGGAGGACAGGGACCGCCACCAACTATGGCTACACCTTC
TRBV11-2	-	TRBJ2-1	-	CASSLDLSSYNEQFF	TGTGCCAGCAGCTTAGACCTAAGCTCCTACAATGAGCAGTTCTTC
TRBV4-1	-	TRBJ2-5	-	CASSQDLRRGGETQYF	TGCGCCAGCAGCCAAGATCTCAGAAGGGGGGGGGAGACCCAGTACTTC
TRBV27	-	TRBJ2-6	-	CASSKQGTTSSGANVLTF	TGTGCCAGCAGTAAACAGGGTACTACCAGCTCTGGGGCCAACGTCCTGACTTTC
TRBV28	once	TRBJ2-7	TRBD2	CASSILAGGPKDEQYF	TGTGCCAGCAGTATTCTAGCGGGAGGGCCCAAGGACGAGCAGTACTTC
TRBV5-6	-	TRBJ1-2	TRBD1	CASSLRQGLGGYTF	TGTGCCAGCAGCTTGAGACAGGGCCTGGGGGGCTACACCTTC
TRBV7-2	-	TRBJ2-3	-	CASSSGVLARSTDTQYF	TGTGCCAGCAGCTCAGGGGTGCTAGCGAGGAGCACAGATACGCAGTATTTT
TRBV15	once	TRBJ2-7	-	CATSSPGQGPPSYEQYF	TGTGCCACCAGCAGCCCCGGGCAGGGACCGCCCTCCTACGAGCAGTACTTC
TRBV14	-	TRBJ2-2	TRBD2	CASSQGGGISGELFF	TGTGCCAGCAGCCAAGGCGGGGGGATCTCCGGGGAGCTGTTTTTT
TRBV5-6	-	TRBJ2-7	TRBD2	CASSPGLAVLEGNYEQYF	TGTGCCAGCAGCCCCGGACTAGCGGTCCTCGAGGGAAACTACGAGCAGTACTTC
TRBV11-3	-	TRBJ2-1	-	CASSFERNNEQFF	TGTGCCAGCAGCTTCGAGAGAAACAATGAGCAGTTCTTC
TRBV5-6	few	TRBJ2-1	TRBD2	CASSRREDEQFF	TGTGCCAGCAGCAGGCGGGAGGATGAGCAGTTCTTC
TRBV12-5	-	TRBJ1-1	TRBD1	CASGLVGDRGLPNTEAFF	TGTGCTAGTGGTTTGGTTGGGGACAGGGGGCTCCCTAACACTGAAGCTTTCTTT
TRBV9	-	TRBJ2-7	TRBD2	CASSAGASGRRYEQYF	TGTGCCAGCAGCGCGGGAGCTAGCGGGAGGCGATACGAGCAGTACTTC
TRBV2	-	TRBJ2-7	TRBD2	CASSEVLAGPYEQYF	TGTGCCAGCAGTGAAGTACTAGCGGGTCCCTACGAGCAGTACTTC